This TCR beta chain comes out of a study of blood T cells in healthy people across ages (dated by TCRdb to between 2014 and 2017). With respect to the entire study: In model experiments, template switching captured roughly one uniquely barcoded TCR beta cDNA molecule for every two T cells. The study measured age-related changes in TCR beta repertoire diversity using deep sequencing normalized with unique cDNA molecular identifiers. Donors were grouped into four age groups: young (average about 15 years), middle-aged (around 39), aged (62) and long-lived (approximately 81). To avoid experimental bias, donors of different ages were distributed randomly across sequencing lanes. The study analyzed two additional independent replicas of 1 million unique cDNA reads from the same blood draw for two donors, one aged 18 to 29 and one aged 80 or older.

As regards this clonotype: Its specific antigen is unknown. Nothing much larger sits one base from this clone, and base qualities are not available.

The 39 donors, aged 6 to 90 years, were systemically healthy Caucasian individuals from Russia. Roughly 11 milliliters of peripheral blood were drawn from each donor into EDTA-treated Vacutainer tubes. Ficoll-Paque density-gradient centrifugation was used to isolate PBMCs, with at least 7 million per sample. Trizol reagent was used to extract total RNA from the PBMCs, yielding at least 5 micrograms per sample. The percentages of naive CD45RAhigh/CD27high T cells were determined by flow cytometry on a PBMC aliquot from every donor. Paper-wide results and their limitations: Since profiling was done on bulk unsorted PBMCs, naive and antigen-experienced compartments could not be conclusively compared. The percentage of naive T cells measured by flow cytometry correlated strongly with observed TCR beta diversity. Donor CMV infection status was unknown, potentially confounding age-related changes in expanded clonotypes. The long-lived group showed more naive CD4+ T cells, fewer expanded clones and increased TCR diversity than the aged group, suggesting age selection. As age increased, observed TCR beta diversity per million T cells dropped in a roughly linear way, and a significant reduction was already evident by age 40. Estimates of total diversity based on one million sequenced T cells were regarded as lower bounds and as underestimates.

The protocol used for the library was 5' RACE. The run used an Illumina HiSeq 2500. A second PCR of about 7 to 12 cycles was run with a J-beta primer mix and a sample-barcoded 5' primer. Each TCR beta cDNA molecule received a unique molecular identifier from a template-switch 5' adaptor carrying 12 random nucleotides. At least 2.5 million CDR3-containing paired-end reads were obtained from each sample. First-strand cDNA was synthesized from all RNA with the Mint cDNA synthesis kit, primed by a TRBC-specific oligonucleotide. Following uracil-DNA glycosylase treatment, a first 18-cycle PCR with universal primers M1SS and BC2_uni_R was performed on all cDNA. In the authors' own workflow: For normalization, 1 million high-quality reads were randomly selected from each sample, with every read carrying a distinct molecular identifier. Instead of being binned into consensus sequences, reads with shared molecular identifiers were discarded. CDR3 identification, clonotype clustering and error correction used MiTCR with a Q25 quality threshold and the strictest error-elimination algorithm. A nonparametric unseen species model with Euler transformation was used to estimate lower-bound total TCR beta diversity. Clones were called with MiXCR by TCRdb after fastp trimmed the public reads at Q25, and only in-frame beta chains were retained. Rows with a matching CDR3 protein are joined into one entry that keeps the most common DNA and genes. It is TCRdb's table, rather than the study itself, that gives the V and J calls and clone size. This sample holds roughly 1,800,000 distinct CDR3 sequences; about 49% were observed only once. The ten most abundant clones make up around 2.1% of the sample.

The CDR3 spans 15 residues, from the cysteine through the phenylalanine. Only CDR3 DNA is held: 45 bases, read in frame from base 1. The V end loses 5 bases and the J end loses 5 bases, and a stretch of 13 bases separates them. CDR1 and CDR2, looked up from the germline V gene, are SGHTA and FQGNSA. The sequence came from a woman in her forties in good health. The chain is assembled from TRBV7-2 and TRBJ1-6; confidence is insufficient to name the D gene. Sequenced input: blood. The CDR3 reads as follows: CASSGKGTNNSPLHF. The sequenced DNA: TGTGCCAGCAGCGGAAAGGGAACAAATAATTCACCCCTCCACTTT. Full variable domain (CDR3 extended with the reference TRBV7-2 and TRBJ1-6 proteins): GAGVSQSPSNKVTEKGKDVELRCDPISGHTALYWYRQSLGQGLEFLIYFQGNSAPDKSGLPSDRFSAERTGGSVSTLTIQRTQQEDSAVYLCASSGKGTNNSPLHFGNGTRLTVT.